This TCR beta chain was observed in a study of T cell responses to AZD1222 COVID-19 vaccine. At the level of the study: The analysis combined second doses at about 4 or about 12 weeks.

General study points: Repertoires were obtained solely post-peak T cell response.

V shed 2 bases, J shed 4 bases, and the junction held 4 bases outside the gene matches. The CDR3 extends over 15 amino acids. Germline V lookup: CDR1 MDHEN, CDR2 SYDVKM. A remark on this clone: Its cognate antigen is unknown.

Here immunoSEQ multiplex PCR was the method, and the copy in TCRdb shows in-frame clones only, minus some. The table records 150,000 to 200,000 clones, roughly 94% of them present only once. The clonotype comes from an adult in good health. Sequencing was performed on peripheral blood, taken on day 0 of AZD1222 vaccination. The J gene is TRBJ2-7, the V gene TRBV28; 11 bases are shared with TRBD2. The chain's CDR3 is CASSLLAGGSYEQYF. The CDR3 DNA follows: TGTGCCAGCAGTTTACTAGCGGGAGGCTCTTACGAGCAGTACTTC. The variable domain in full, completed from reference TRBV28 and TRBJ2-7, reads DVKVTQSSRYLVKRTGEKVFLECVQDMDHENMFWYRQDPGLGLRLIYFSYDVKMKEKGDIPEGYSVSREKKERFSLILESASTNQTSMYLCASSLLAGGSYEQYFGPGTRLTVT.